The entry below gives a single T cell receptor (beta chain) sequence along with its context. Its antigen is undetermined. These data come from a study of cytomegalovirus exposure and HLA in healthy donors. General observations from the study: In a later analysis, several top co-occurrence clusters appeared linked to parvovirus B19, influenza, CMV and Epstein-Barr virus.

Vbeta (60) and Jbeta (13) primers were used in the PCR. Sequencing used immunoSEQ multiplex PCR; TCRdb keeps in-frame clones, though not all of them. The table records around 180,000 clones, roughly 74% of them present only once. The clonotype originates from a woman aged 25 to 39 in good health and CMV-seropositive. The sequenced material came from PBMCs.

In DNA, the CDR3 is TGCGCCAGCAGTGATGGTCGACAGGGGGCAGGTGAGCAGTTCTTC. The encoded protein is CASSDGRQGAGEQFF. This chain joins TRBV10-2 and TRBJ2-1; the match to TRBD1 covers 10 bases. This CDR3 has 15 residues. V shed 3 bases and J 9 bases; nucleotides not matched to a gene: 8. In germline, CDR1 is WSHSY, CDR2 SAAADI.